Shown below are 25 T cell receptor beta chains from a single sample sequenced in a study of regulatory T cells in long-lasting Graves disease. Specified time point: newly diagnosed GD, antithyroid drugs for less than 3 months. With RNA extracted from PBMCs as input, the TCR library was made. Researchers made TCR beta libraries by using iRepertoire HTBI primers and running Arm-PCR on CDR3 regions. In TCRdb, the multiplex PCR reads were re-called with MiXCR into one record per CDR3 protein. The repertoire holds under 800,000 distinct CDR3 sequences, with 15% to 20% as singletons. This sample was shared with a second study, whose subject was T cells in Graves' hyperthyroidism and ophthalmopathy.

The specimen was peripheral blood mononuclear cells (PBMCs), collected at new diagnosis, from a patient treated with antithyroid drugs. All receptors come from a young woman with Graves disease.

Many counts were recorded for this clonotype. The rearrangement links TRBV5-1 to TRBJ2-4; possibly TRBD2 for D (7 bases). The germline V gene has CDR1 SGHRS and CDR2 YFSETQ. This CDR3 has 15 residues. V was shortened by 0 bases and J by 7 bases, with 14 bases between the two germline ends. The CDR3 nucleotides read TGCGCCAGCAGCTTGGATTGGGGGCGGGAGAACATTCAGTACTTC. Its translation: CASSLDWGRENIQYF. Using reference TRBV5-1 and TRBJ2-4 for the parts outside the CDR3, the full variable domain is KAGVTQTPRYLIKTRGQQVTLSCSPISGHRSVSWYQQTPGQGLQFLFEYFSETQRNKGNFPGRFSGRQFSNSRSEMNVSTLELGDSALYLCASSLDWGRENIQYFGAGTRLSVL.

This clonotype was observed at least ten times. The chain links TRBV27 to TRBJ1-2; weak D call: TRBD1 (5 bases). Per the germline V gene, CDR1 is MNHEY and CDR2 is SMNVEV (reference sequence). The V and J ends lost 2 bases and 6 bases respectively, with 16 bases between them. This CDR3 spans 15 amino acids. The CDR3 sequence is CASSLTGGTWDGYTF. CDR3 sequence (DNA): TGTGCCAGCAGTTTAACCGGAGGGACCTGGGATGGCTACACCTTC.

The CDR3: CSARRGPHSDTQYF. The CDR3 bases are TGCAGTGCTAGGCGCGGGCCCCACTCAGATACGCAGTATTTT. V is TRBV20-1 and J is TRBJ2-3; tentative D call: TRBD2 (5 bases). Trimming took 3 bases from V and 4 from J, leaving 14 bases between them. Germline CDR1 and CDR2: DFQATT and SNEGSKA (reference sequence). The CDR3 is made up of 14 amino acids.

This clonotype was counted ten times or more. This chain connects TRBV28 to TRBJ1-5, with TRBD1 matching 7 bases. Trimming removed 4 bases from V and 4 bases from J; junction bases left unmatched: 10. The CDR3 totals 16 residues. Germline CDR1 is MDHEN and CDR2 is SYDVKM. CDR3 nucleotide sequence: TGTGCCAGCAGTTATCACTCGGGACAGTTTAATCAGCCCCAGCATTTT. It encodes CASSYHSGQFNQPQHF.

The V call is TRBV5-1, the J call TRBJ2-3, with a possible D match to TRBD2 (5 bases). Trimming shortened V by 2 bases and J by 0 bases, and 10 bases separated the two germline ends. The germline CDR1 and CDR2 sequences are SGHRS and YFSETQ. The length of the CDR3 is 15 residues. CDR3 sequence reads: CASSLSGTSTDTQYF. DNA of the CDR3: TGCGCCAGCAGCTTAAGCGGAACTAGCACAGATACGCAGTATTTT.

CDR3 DNA sequence: TGCGCCAGCAGCGTCGGGGATCGCGGCTATGGCTACACCTTC. Amino acid sequence: CASSVGDRGYGYTF. The chain links TRBV5-1 to TRBJ1-2; D gene ambiguous. The CDR3 is 14 residues long. V was trimmed by 4 bases and J by 4 bases, leaving 14 bases between them. CDR1 SGHRS and CDR2 YFSETQ come from the germline V gene.

The chain joins TRBV3-1 to TRBJ1-2; D unresolved. This CDR3 is 14 amino acids long. Trimming took 1 base from V and 4 from J, leaving 10 bases between them. Germline V CDR1 and CDR2: LGHDT, YNNKEL (reference sequence). This CDR3 is CASSQGLYSYGYTF. CDR3 sequence (DNA): TGTGCCAGCAGCCAAGGCCTCTACAGCTATGGCTACACCTTC.

At least ten counts were recorded for this clonotype. The rearrangement joins TRBV6-2 or TRBV6-3 to TRBJ2-5, with TRBD1 matching over 7 bases. J was trimmed by 2 bases and V by 4 bases; bases with no gene match: 7. CDR3 size: 15 residues. Germline CDR1 is MNHEY and CDR2 is SVGEGT. The CDR3 protein is CASSFIGDSQETQYF. The CDR3 coding sequence is TGTGCCAGCAGTTTCATCGGGGACAGTCAAGAGACCCAGTACTTC.

This clonotype was seen ten or more times. CDR3 residues: CASRIGFRGRTDTQYF. The CDR3 DNA is TGTGCCAGCAGGATTGGTTTTAGGGGGCGCACAGATACGCAGTATTTT. This chain joins TRBV28 and TRBJ2-3; 7 nucleotides agree with TRBD1. Germline CDR1 and CDR2: MDHEN and SYDVKM. The CDR3 is made up of 16 amino acids. With V trimmed by 6 bases and J by 1 base, 10 bases remained unmatched.

CDR3: CASSPPGGIQNNEQFF. CDR3 in DNA: TGTGCCAGCTCACCACCGGGCGGGATACAGAACAATGAGCAGTTCTTC. V gene TRBV18 combines with J gene TRBJ2-1, with D perhaps TRBD2 (6 bases). CDR3 length: 16 residues. Germline CDR1 reads KGHSH; CDR2 reads LQKENI. V was cut by 0 bases and J by 5 bases, with 14 bases left in between. The entire variable domain, with the rest obtained from reference TRBV18 and TRBJ2-1, is as follows: NAGVMQNPRHLVRRRGQEARLRCSPMKGHSHVYWYRQLPEEGLKFMVYLQKENIIDESGMPKERFSAEFPKEGPSILRIQQVVRGDSAAYFCASSPPGGIQNNEQFFGPGTRLTVL.

This clonotype has at least ten counts. This chain uses TRBV2 with TRBJ1-5; possible D gene TRBD1, 5 bases. This CDR3 region has 14 residues. Germline V gene sequence: CDR1 SNHLY, CDR2 FYNNEI. V was cut by 3 bases and J by 3 bases, with 9 bases left in between. The CDR3 bases are TGTGCCAGCAGTGATGTAGGGGCCAATCAGCCCCAGCATTTT. Protein sequence: CASSDVGANQPQHF.

This clonotype was seen at least ten times. The chain combines TRBV7-9 with TRBJ2-7, with 13 bases identical to TRBD2. This CDR3 region has 16 residues. With 5 bases clipped from V and 5 bases from J, the junction kept 9 bases outside the gene matches. Germline CDR1 and CDR2: SEHNR and FQNEAQ (reference sequence). The CDR3 region has the DNA TGTGCCAGCAGCCTCGGGACTAGCGGGAAACTCCACGAGCAGTACTTC. Translated: CASSLGTSGKLHEQYF.

The genes are TRBV3-1 and TRBJ1-2; tentative D call: TRBD1 (5 bases). Germline-derived CDR1 and CDR2 are LGHDT and YNNKEL (reference sequence). Trimming took off 5 bases at V and 8 bases at J, with 12 bases between the two ends. The CDR3 runs 12 residues. This chain's CDR3 is CASSGQGTGYTF. CDR3 sequence (DNA): TGTGCCAGCAGCGGTCAGGGTACGGGCTACACCTTC.

This clonotype was detected many times. The rearrangement links TRBV30 to TRBJ2-7; 12 bases match TRBD1. This CDR3 contains 14 residues. V dropped 5 bases and J dropped 6; count of bases not matched to a gene: 8. CDR1 and CDR2 from the germline V gene are GTSNPN and SVGIG (reference sequence). Written as DNA, the CDR3 is TGTGCCTGGGCGGGACAGGGGGCGCGGGGCGAGCAGTACTTC. This sequence encodes CAWAGQGARGEQYF.

Ten or more counts support this clonotype. The chain combines TRBV10-3 with TRBJ1-2; tentative D call: TRBD1 (5 bases). Germline CDR1 and CDR2: ENHRY and SYGVKD. Trimming took off 6 bases at V and 5 bases at J, with 22 bases between the two ends. The CDR3 consists of 16 residues. DNA for the CDR3: TGTGCCATCAGCAACGGGACCGAATTTCTATTTTATGGCTACACCTTC. This translates into CAISNGTEFLFYGYTF.

This clonotype was detected only a few times. The rearrangement uses TRBV4-2 and TRBJ2-1; 7 nucleotides agree with TRBD2. Germline CDR1 LGHNA, CDR2 YNFKEQ. V shed 5 bases, J shed 7 bases, and the junction held 11 bases outside the gene matches. The CDR3 is 15 amino acids. CDR3 sequence: CASSGGSFIRNEQFF. CDR3 nucleotides: TGTGCCAGCAGCGGCGGGAGCTTTATTAGAAATGAGCAGTTCTTC.

In its sample, this clonotype was seen many times. The chain combines TRBV7-2 with TRBJ1-5, with 8 bases fitting TRBD1. The CDR3 has 16 residues. V lost 5 bases, J lost 2 bases, and 8 bases stayed unmatched. Germline CDR1 and CDR2: SGHTA and FQGNSA. The CDR3 reads CASSPGQGRGNQPQHF. CDR3 sequence (DNA): TGTGCCAGCAGCCCCGGACAGGGAAGGGGCAATCAGCCCCAGCATTTT.

The table lists this clonotype with a few counts. The chain is built from TRBV14 and TRBJ2-1; D is unresolved. CDR1 is SGHDN and CDR2 is FVKESK in the germline V gene. This CDR3 has 15 residues. V lost 1 base and J 0 bases, leaving 7 bases between the germline ends. This CDR3 is CASSQGQSSYNEQFF. The CDR3, as DNA: TGTGCCAGCAGCCAAGGTCAGAGCTCCTACAATGAGCAGTTCTTC. Filled out from reference TRBV14 and TRBJ2-1, the complete variable domain reads EAGVTQFPSHSVIEKGQTVTLRCDPISGHDNLYWYRRVMGKEIKFLLHFVKESKQDESGMPNNRFLAERTGGTYSTLKVQPAELEDSGVYFCASSQGQSSYNEQFFGPGTRLTVL.

This clonotype was observed many times. The V call is TRBV2, the J call TRBJ2-3; 9 bases fit TRBD1. CDR1 is SNHLY, CDR2 FYNNEI, per germline. V trimming: 5 bases; J trimming: 3 bases; junction bases outside the gene matches: 3. This CDR3 region has 14 residues. This CDR3 is CASSRDRATDTQYF. The CDR3 nucleotides read TGTGCCAGCAGTAGGGACAGGGCGACAGATACGCAGTATTTT. Combining the CDR3 with reference TRBV2 and TRBJ2-3 gives the whole variable domain EPEVTQTPSHQVTQMGQEVILRCVPISNHLYFYWYRQILGQKVEFLVSFYNNEISEKSEIFDDQFSVERPDGSNFTLKIRSTKLEDSAMYFCASSRDRATDTQYFGPGTRLTVL.

This clonotype was picked up a small number of times. The V call is TRBV11-2, the J call TRBJ2-1; 9 bases align to TRBD2. The CDR3 sequence is 14 residues long. The germline CDR1 and CDR2 sequences are SGHAT and FQNNGV. V lost 5 bases, J lost 7 bases, and 6 bases stayed unmatched. CDR3 DNA sequence: TGTGCCAGCAGCACGGGACTAGCCGGGAATGAGCAGTTCTTC. This codes for CASSTGLAGNEQFF.

This clonotype was counted only a few times. The rearrangement joins TRBV7-9 to TRBJ1-2; D call uncertain. Deletions cut 0 bases from V and 2 bases from J, with 13 bases between. Germline CDR1 reads SEHNR; CDR2 reads FQNEAQ (reference sequence). This CDR3 comprises 16 residues. CDR3 nucleotide sequence: TGTGCCAGCAGCTTAGCAAGGCGGGGTTACAACTATGGCTACACCTTC. Translating gives CASSLARRGYNYGYTF. Looking up the rest from reference TRBV7-9 and TRBJ1-2 gives the full variable domain: DTGVSQNPRHKITKRGQNVTFRCDPISEHNRLYWYRQTLGQGPEFLTYFQNEAQLEKSRLLSDRFSAERPKGSFSTLEIQRTEQGDSAMYLCASSLARRGYNYGYTFGSGTRLTVV.

This clonotype was detected ten times or more. The chain is built from TRBV28 and TRBJ2-2; D not certain. Trimming left V 2 bases short and J 6 bases short, with 16 bases between. CDR3 length: 16 residues. From germline, CDR1 is MDHEN and CDR2 SYDVKM. The CDR3 nucleotides are TGTGCCAGCAGTTTAGGCCCAGATTCCCCTGCCGGGGAGCTGTTTTTT. This encodes CASSLGPDSPAGELFF.

This clonotype was counted many times. This chain uses TRBV28 with TRBJ1-1, with D perhaps TRBD1 (5 bases). The CDR3 contains 13 residues. CDR1 is MDHEN and CDR2 is SYDVKM in the germline V gene. Trimming removed 2 bases from V and 7 bases from J, with 11 bases in between. The CDR3 region has the DNA TGTGCCAGCAGTTTAGGGGGGGTTCATGAAGCTTTCTTT. Translation: CASSLGGVHEAFF.

The chain has TRBV10-1 and TRBJ2-3; 11 bases agree with TRBD2. Germline assignment: CDR1 WNHNN and CDR2 SYGVQD (reference sequence). The CDR3 sequence is 19 residues long. Germline trimming cut 3 bases from V and 1 base from J; bases unmatched to any gene: 12. Here the CDR3 DNA reads TGCGCCAGCAGTGAACTAGCGGGAGACGTGTGGAAGGGCACAGATACGCAGTATTTT. It translates to CASSELAGDVWKGTDTQYF.

This clonotype was seen at least ten times. This rearrangement joins TRBV29-1 to TRBJ2-1; D could derive from TRBD1 or TRBD2 (5 bases each). Germline V gene data show CDR1 as SQVTM and CDR2 as ANQGSEA. This CDR3 spans 15 amino acids. V was cut by 8 bases and J by 5 bases, with 22 bases left in between. The CDR3 here is CSIGHAGWVDNEQFF. The CDR3 bases are TGCAGCATCGGACACGCGGGTTGGGTGGACAATGAGCAGTTCTTC.